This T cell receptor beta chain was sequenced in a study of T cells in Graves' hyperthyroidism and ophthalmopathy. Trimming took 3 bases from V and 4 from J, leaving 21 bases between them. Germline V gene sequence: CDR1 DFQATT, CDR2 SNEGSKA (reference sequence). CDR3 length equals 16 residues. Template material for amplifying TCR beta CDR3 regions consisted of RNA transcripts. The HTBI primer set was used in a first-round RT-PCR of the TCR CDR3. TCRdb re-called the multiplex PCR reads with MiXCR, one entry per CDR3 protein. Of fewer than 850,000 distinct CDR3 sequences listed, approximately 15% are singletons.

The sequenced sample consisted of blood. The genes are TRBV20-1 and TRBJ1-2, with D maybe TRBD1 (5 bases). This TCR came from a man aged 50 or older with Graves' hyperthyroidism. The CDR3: CSASNFFAGQGYGYTF. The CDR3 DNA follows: TGCAGTGCTAGTAATTTCTTCGCAGGGCAGGGCTATGGCTACACCTTC.